The TCR beta chain described here comes from a study of cytomegalovirus exposure and HLA in healthy donors. Study overall: Roughly 179 million T cells yielded 120 million or so unique TCR beta sequences, as an earlier analysis found. Study results and limitations: By a later analysis, the bulk of CMV-associated TCR beta chains appeared HLA-restricted.

With regard to this clone: Its target is unknown.

Germline V CDR1 and CDR2: LGHNA, YNFKEQ. Trimming pared 1 base from V and 3 bases from J, leaving 10 bases between. The length of the CDR3 is 14 residues. In the PCR, 60 Vbeta and 13 Jbeta primers were used. Method: immunoSEQ multiplex PCR; TCRdb's copy keeps in-frame clones and lacks some. Of some 140,000 clones in the sample, around 85% were seen once. The J gene is TRBJ2-7, the V gene TRBV4-2, with a possible D match to TRBD2 (5 bases). This sequence originates from a woman in her thirties in good health and CMV-seropositive. Sequenced input: PBMCs. This CDR3 reads CASSQGQRLYEQYF. The DNA of the CDR3 is TGTGCCAGCAGCCAAGGGCAGCGGCTCTACGAGCAGTACTTC.